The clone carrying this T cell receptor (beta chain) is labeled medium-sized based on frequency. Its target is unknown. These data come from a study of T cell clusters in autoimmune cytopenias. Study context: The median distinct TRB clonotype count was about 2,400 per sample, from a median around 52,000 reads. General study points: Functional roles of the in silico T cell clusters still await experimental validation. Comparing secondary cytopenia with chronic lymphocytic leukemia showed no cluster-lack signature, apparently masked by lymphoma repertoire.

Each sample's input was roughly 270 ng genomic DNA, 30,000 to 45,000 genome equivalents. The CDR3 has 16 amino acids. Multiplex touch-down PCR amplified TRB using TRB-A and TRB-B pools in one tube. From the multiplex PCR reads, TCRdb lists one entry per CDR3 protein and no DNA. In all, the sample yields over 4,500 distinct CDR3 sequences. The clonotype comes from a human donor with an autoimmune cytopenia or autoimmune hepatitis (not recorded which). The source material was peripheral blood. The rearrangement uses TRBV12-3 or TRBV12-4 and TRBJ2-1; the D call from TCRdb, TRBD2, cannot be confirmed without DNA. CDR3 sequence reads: CASSRTGTSGNNEQFF.